This TCR beta chain was sequenced in a study of blood T cell repertoires in COVID-19. While infection was still active, Seattle patients were enrolled and then followed longitudinally. Germline V gene lookup returns CDR1 SNHLY and CDR2 FYNNEI. This CDR3 contains 17 residues. V was trimmed by 5 bases and J by 0 bases, leaving 17 bases between them. The table came from immunoSEQ multiplex PCR; TCRdb's copy has only in-frame clones and leaves some out. The table has fewer than 250,000 clones, about 80% seen once. What was sequenced was peripheral blood. This receptor was obtained from a woman between 55 and 75 years old with COVID-19, enrolled during active disease. This chain connects TRBV2 to TRBJ1-5; the D is unclear. CDR3 residues: CASSPRRAGNSNQPQHF. Here the CDR3 DNA reads TGTGCCAGCAGTCCCCGGCGGGCTGGAAATAGCAATCAGCCCCAGCATTTT.